The rows below give T cell receptor beta chains drawn from one sample of a study of OX40 agonist ivuxolimab in advanced cancers. Some clones are missing from TCRdb's copy, which holds only in-frame ones; the method was immunoSEQ multiplex PCR. The data hold around 88,000 clones, with roughly nine tenths observed a single time. The sample in question was CD4+ or CD8+ T cells sorted from blood, obtained in a trial of the OX40 agonist ivuxolimab. The receptors were gathered from an adult with an advanced solid tumor such as melanoma, head and neck, liver or kidney cancer. Each CDR3 is given with its conserved first and last residue. A D gene is named only where the DNA matches it firmly. Rows give clone size only sometimes, using once, few, many, or a class for an expanded clone.

d_call	clone_size	cdr3_length	v_call	j_call	cdr3_aa	cdr3_nt
TRBD2	.	16	TRBV14	TRBJ2-7	CASSHWTSGLMGEQYF	TGTGCCAGCAGCCACTGGACTAGCGGACTAATGGGGGAGCAGTACTTC
.	.	15	TRBV7-2	TRBJ2-3	CASSFRSSGTDTQYF	TGTGCCAGCAGCTTTCGGTCTAGCGGCACAGATACGCAGTATTTT
.	.	13	TRBV6-5	TRBJ1-1	CASSYSGVTEAFF	TGTGCCAGCAGTTACTCGGGGGTCACTGAAGCTTTCTTT
.	.	16	TRBV27	TRBJ2-1	CASSLPPDSRYNEQFF	TGTGCCAGCAGTTTACCCCCGGACTCCCGCTACAATGAGCAGTTCTTC
TRBD1	once	15	TRBV11-1	TRBJ1-2	CASSRDRDPTYGYTF	TGTGCCAGCAGCCGGGACAGGGACCCAACTTATGGCTACACCTTC
.	few	13	TRBV30	TRBJ1-5	CAWRGGQHQPQHF	TGTGCCTGGAGAGGGGGACAACATCAGCCCCAGCATTTT
.	.	14	TRBV5-1	TRBJ2-7	CASGEAGFPDEQYF	TGCGCCAGCGGAGAAGCAGGGTTCCCGGATGAGCAGTACTTC
TRBD1	.	11	TRBV20-1	TRBJ1-1	CSAIDRVIAFF	TGCAGTGCTATTGACAGGGTGATAGCTTTCTTT
TRBD1	.	15	TRBV18	TRBJ1-6	CASSPTRGRDLPLHF	TGTGCCAGCTCACCGACCAGGGGGCGCGATCTACCCCTCCACTTT
.	.	13	TRBV18	TRBJ2-3	CASSYSSTDTQYF	TGTGCCAGCTCATATTCGAGCACAGATACGCAGTATTTT
.	.	15	TRBV19	TRBJ2-4	CASSSPGISKNIQYF	TGTGCCAGTAGTTCCCCAGGTATCTCGAAAAACATTCAGTACTTC
TRBD2	.	17	TRBV2	TRBJ2-3	CASSEVRLAGGTDTQYF	TGTGCCAGCAGTGAAGTGAGGCTAGCGGGGGGCACAGATACGCAGTATTTT
.	once	14	TRBV6-1	TRBJ2-7	CASSKTGRTYEQYF	TGTGCCAGCAGTAAGACAGGAAGGACCTACGAGCAGTACTTC
TRBD2	.	18	TRBV5-1	TRBJ2-2	CASSLRLSGSALTGELFF	TGCGCCAGCAGCTTAAGACTTAGCGGGAGTGCATTAACCGGGGAGCTGTTTTTT
.	.	11	TRBV6-6	TRBJ2-1	CASSYGGEQFF	TGTGCCAGCAGTTACGGGGGAGAGCAGTTCTTC
.	.	14	TRBV7-1	TRBJ1-1	CASSSTAGGTEAFF	TGTGCCAGCAGCTCCACAGCTGGGGGTACTGAAGCTTTCTTT
TRBD1	.	16	TRBV30	TRBJ2-1	CAWKRRTGGPYNEQFF	TGTGCCTGGAAACGGAGAACAGGGGGCCCCTACAATGAGCAGTTCTTC
TRBD2	.	15	TRBV6-5	TRBJ2-7	CASRLLAGGSYEQYF	TGTGCCAGCAGGCTTCTAGCGGGGGGATCCTACGAGCAGTACTTC
.	.	15	TRBV5-1	TRBJ1-4	CASSQGTAAEEKLFF	TGCGCCAGCAGCCAAGGGACGGCGGCTGAGGAAAAACTGTTTTTT
.	.	14	TRBV19	TRBJ1-2	CASSIQSKNYGYTF	TGTGCCAGTAGTATCCAGAGTAAAAACTATGGCTACACCTTC
TRBD1	.	14	TRBV19	TRBJ1-5	CASSGTGGRQPQHF	TGTGCCAGTAGTGGGACAGGGGGACGTCAGCCCCAGCATTTT
.	.	14	TRBV6-4	TRBJ2-3	CASSDQGVVDTQYF	TGTGCCAGCAGTGACCAGGGTGTGGTAGATACGCAGTATTTT
.	once	14	TRBV10-3	TRBJ1-1	CAISQGPKTTEAFF	TGTGCCATCAGTCAGGGGCCTAAGACCACTGAAGCTTTCTTT
.	.	12	TRBV5-6	TRBJ2-3	CASSLSTDTQYF	TGTGCCAGCAGCCTAAGCACAGATACGCAGTATTTT
.	.	15	TRBV19	TRBJ2-5	CASSIGGTYQETQYF	TGTGCCAGTAGTATCGGCGGTACCTACCAAGAGACCCAGTACTTC
.	.	15	TRBV11-3	TRBJ1-1	CASSQGGARNTEAFF	TGTGCCAGCAGCCAAGGGGGGGCGCGGAACACTGAAGCTTTCTTT
.	.	13	TRBV6-6	TRBJ1-2	CASSYGGGPGYTF	TGTGCCAGCAGTTACGGCGGGGGGCCTGGCTACACCTTC
.	.	16	TRBV6-5	TRBJ1-4	CASSYGWAGREEKLFF	TGTGCCAGCAGTTACGGTTGGGCAGGGCGGGAGGAAAAACTGTTTTTT
.	.	16	TRBV6-1	TRBJ2-2	CASSERAGANTGELFF	TGTGCCAGCAGTGAAAGAGCAGGGGCGAACACCGGGGAGCTGTTTTTT
TRBD2	.	16	TRBV11-3	TRBJ2-1	CASSRRLAGTGSEQFF	TGTGCCAGCAGCCGTAGACTAGCGGGCACTGGAAGTGAGCAGTTCTTC
TRBD1	.	14	TRBV6-1	TRBJ1-6	CASRQGADNSPLHF	TGTGCCAGCAGGCAGGGGGCCGATAATTCACCCCTCCACTTT
.	.	14	TRBV29-1	TRBJ1-1	CSVEVGGSGTEAFF	TGCAGCGTTGAAGTCGGGGGTAGTGGTACTGAAGCTTTCTTT
TRBD2	.	18	TRBV5-5	TRBJ2-5	CASSPLTASGRAVQTQYF	TGTGCCAGCAGCCCATTGACGGCTAGCGGGAGGGCCGTCCAGACCCAGTACTTC
.	.	11	TRBV5-4	TRBJ2-1	CASSNYNEQFF	TGTGCCAGCAGCAACTACAATGAGCAGTTCTTC
.	.	13	TRBV21-1	TRBJ1-1	CASRSPGGVEAFF	TGTGCCAGCAGGAGCCCGGGGGGTGTTGAAGCTTTCTTT